Each of the 28 T cell receptor beta chains below was sequenced from the same sample in a study of blood T cell dynamics during melanoma immunotherapy. The method was immunoSEQ multiplex PCR; TCRdb's version includes in-frame clones alone and lacks a portion of them. Among more than 10,000 clones, roughly 86% were seen once, and the ten largest hold 13% to 15%. Time point indicated: pre-treatment baseline. The source was blood, collected from a patient treated with checkpoint blockade. These receptors were taken from a human donor with melanoma.

The chain joins TRBV4-3 to TRBJ2-3; 8 bases line up with TRBD1. CDR1 LGHNA and CDR2 YSLEER come from the germline V gene. The CDR3 extends over 17 amino acids. After removal of 2 bases from V and 1 base from J, the junction contained 8 bases not matched to a gene. The CDR3 region is CASSQYPTGDGTDTQYF. CDR3 sequence (DNA): TGCGCCAGCAGCCAATACCCGACAGGGGACGGCACAGATACGCAGTATTTT.

CDR3 sequence (DNA): TGCGCCAGCAGCCAAGCCTCCAGGGAGAATTCACCCCTCCACTTT. It encodes CASSQASRENSPLHF. The chain uses TRBV4-3 and TRBJ1-6, with D maybe TRBD1 (5 bases). The V gene lost 1 base and the J gene lost 7 bases, with 11 bases spanning the gap. The CDR3 has 15 amino acids. Germline CDR1 LGHNA, CDR2 YSLEER.

J is TRBJ1-3 and V is TRBV28; no clear D. V lost 1 base and J 1 base, leaving 11 bases between the germline ends. The CDR3 sequence is 16 residues long. Germline V gene data show CDR1 as MDHEN and CDR2 as SYDVKM. Here the CDR3 DNA reads TGTGCCAGCAGTTTATCCGGCAGCTTTTCTGGAAACACCATATATTTT. It is translated as CASSLSGSFSGNTIYF.

The chain has TRBV4-3 and TRBJ2-1, with D possibly TRBD1 on 6 matching bases. The CDR3 loop spans 19 amino acids. CDR1 is LGHNA, CDR2 YSLEER, per germline. V was pared by 0 bases and J by 6 bases, with 24 bases between. CDR3 in amino acids: CASSQDTPHQGSWGNEQFF. The CDR3 DNA is TGCGCCAGCAGCCAAGATACGCCCCATCAGGGGAGTTGGGGCAATGAGCAGTTCTTC.

This clone was found a few times. This chain joins TRBV7-9 and TRBJ2-5; D is uncertain. This CDR3 region has 11 residues. Germline CDR1 is SEHNR and CDR2 is FQNEAQ (reference sequence). Deletions cut 5 bases from V and 2 bases from J, with 3 bases between. CDR3 amino acids: CASSIQETQYF. The CDR3 DNA sequence: TGTGCCAGCAGCATTCAAGAGACCCAGTACTTC.

The rearrangement uses TRBV28 and TRBJ1-2; maybe TRBD1 (5 bases). CDR3 length: 18 amino acids. Trimming left V 2 bases short and J 4 bases short, with 23 bases between. CDR1 is MDHEN, CDR2 SYDVKM, per germline. CDR3 nucleotide sequence: TGTGCCAGCAGTTTAGATGGGGCGGCCCTCCGAGCTTCCTATGGCTACACCTTC. Amino acid sequence: CASSLDGAALRASYGYTF.

The V gene is TRBV11-2, the J gene TRBJ2-5; 12 bases agree with TRBD2. The CDR3 has 15 residues. Per the germline V gene, CDR1 is SGHAT and CDR2 is FQNNGV. V dropped 6 bases and J dropped 1; count of bases not matched to a gene: 3. For the CDR3, the DNA is TGTGCCAGCAGTCGGACTAGCGGGGCCCAAGAGACCCAGTACTTC. Residues: CASSRTSGAQETQYF.

J is TRBJ2-7 and V is TRBV9; D might be TRBD2 (6 bases). V lost 7 bases and J lost 6, with 17 bases in between. The CDR3 length is 13 residues. Germline values: CDR1 SGDLS, CDR2 YYNGEE. The CDR3 spells CASGWGENSEQYF. CDR3 nucleotides: TGTGCCAGCGGTTGGGGGGAAAACTCCGAGCAGTACTTC.

There are a few counts of this clone. The chain is built from TRBV4-2 and TRBJ2-2; D is unclear. Germline values: CDR1 LGHNA, CDR2 YNFKEQ. V lost 0 bases to trimming and J lost 0 bases, with 5 bases between them. The length of the CDR3 is 15 residues. DNA of the CDR3: TGTGCCAGCAGCCAAGACAGTACGAACACCGGGGAGCTGTTTTTT. This codes for CASSQDSTNTGELFF.

The V and J genes are TRBV11-1 and TRBJ1-1, with a tentative D call TRBD1 (5 bases). CDR3 length: 15 amino acids. V lost 1 base and J 0 bases, leaving 9 bases between the germline ends. Germline lookup yields CDR1 SGHAT and CDR2 FQDESV (reference sequence). CDR3 amino acids: CASSLGEGMNTEAFF. Here the CDR3 DNA reads TGTGCCAGCAGCTTAGGGGAGGGGATGAACACTGAAGCTTTCTTT. The entire variable domain, with the rest obtained from reference TRBV11-1 and TRBJ1-1, is as follows: EAEVAQSPRYKITEKSQAVAFWCDPISGHATLYWYRQILGQGPELLVQFQDESVVDDSQLPKDRFSAERLKGVDSTLKIQPAELGDSAMYLCASSLGEGMNTEAFFGQGTRLTVV.

The V gene is TRBV6-6, the J gene TRBJ2-1; D call uncertain. The germline CDR1 and CDR2 sequences are MNHNY and SVGAGI (reference sequence). This CDR3 is built from 16 residues. The germline V and J ends were trimmed by 5 bases and 0 bases, with 14 bases remaining between them. CDR3 in DNA: TGTGCCAGCAGTCCCTCGATCCGCTACTCCTACAATGAGCAGTTCTTC. Translating it yields CASSPSIRYSYNEQFF.

This chain links TRBV19 with TRBJ1-2, with 12 bases fitting TRBD1. Trimming cost V 8 bases and J 12 bases; bases outside gene matches: 16. Germline CDR1 LNHDA, CDR2 SQIVND (reference sequence). The length of the CDR3 is 15 residues. The CDR3 bases are TGTGCCAGTCGGGACAGGGGGCGCTCAGAAGAGGGCCACACCTTC. It translates to CASRDRGRSEEGHTF.

The CDR3 here is CASSLTPQREAFF. In DNA form, the CDR3 reads TGTGCCAGCAGCTTAACCCCGCAAAGGGAAGCTTTCTTT. The rearrangement uses TRBV5-6 and TRBJ1-1; no definite D call. The germline gives CDR1 SGHDT, CDR2 YYEEEE. The V end lost 2 bases, the J end lost 8 bases, and 13 bases lay between the germline ends. CDR3 length: 13 residues.

This chain's CDR3 is CASSLGEPRAYF. CDR3 sequence (DNA): TGTGCCAGCAGCTTAGGAGAGCCCAGGGCTTACTTC. V gene TRBV7-9 combines with J gene TRBJ2-7; a possible D gene is TRBD1 (5 bases). Per germline, CDR1 SEHNR and CDR2 FQNEAQ (reference sequence). The CDR3 covers 12 residues. V was clipped by 1 base and J by 13 bases, with 14 bases between them. The variable domain in full, with the rest retrieved from reference TRBV7-9 and TRBJ2-7, is DTGVSQNPRHKITKRGQNVTFRCDPISEHNRLYWYRQTLGQGPEFLTYFQNEAQLEKSRLLSDRFSAERPKGSFSTLEIQRTEQGDSAMYLCASSLGEPRAYFGPGTRLTVT.

The rearrangement joins TRBV19 to TRBJ1-6; D is ambiguous. The V gene's germline CDR1 is LNHDA and CDR2 SQIVND (reference sequence). V shed 7 bases and J shed 9 bases, with 16 bases lying between them. This CDR3 region has 14 residues. CDR3 protein: CASTPYPPPSPLHF. In DNA form, the CDR3 reads TGTGCCAGTACCCCGTACCCCCCCCCTTCACCCCTCCACTTT.

CDR3 sequence reads: CATFRARETEAFF. In nucleotides, the CDR3 is TGTGCCACCTTCAGGGCTCGGGAGACTGAAGCTTTCTTT. The chain has TRBV6-6 and TRBJ1-1, with a possible D match to TRBD1 (5 bases). V was clipped by 10 bases and J by 5 bases, with 17 bases between them. Germline-derived CDR1 and CDR2 are MNHNY and SVGAGI (reference sequence). This CDR3 contains 13 residues.

The rearrangement links TRBV4-3 to TRBJ1-6; 8 bases line up with TRBD1. The CDR3 is made up of 14 amino acids. V was pared by 1 base and J by 8 bases, with 1 base of the junction left unmatched. Germline CDR1 reads LGHNA; CDR2 reads YSLEER. DNA of the CDR3: TGCGCCAGCAGCCAAGCCAGGGGGCATTCACCCCTCCACTTT. Translating it yields CASSQARGHSPLHF.

This clone was counted a single time. V is TRBV5-6 and J is TRBJ2-7; no clear D. The germline CDR1 and CDR2 sequences are SGHDT and YYEEEE. With 4 bases removed from V and 3 bases from J, the gap between germline ends came to 11 bases. The CDR3 is 13 residues long. The CDR3 sequence: CASSRRTGYEQYF. The CDR3, as DNA: TGTGCCAGCAGCCGACGGACGGGCTACGAGCAGTACTTC.

The CDR3 DNA reads TGTGCTAGTGGTTTCCGCGGGTGGGACAACGATAACTATGGCTACACCTTC. This gives the protein CASGFRGWDNDNYGYTF. The V and J genes are TRBV12-5 and TRBJ1-2, with a tentative D call TRBD1 (6 bases). The germline V and J ends were trimmed by 3 bases and 1 base, with 18 bases remaining between them. Germline lookup yields CDR1 LGHNT and CDR2 FRNRAP. The CDR3 totals 17 residues.

The CDR3 bases are TGTGCCAGCAGCTCCGGACAGACTGGGGAGACCCAGTACTTC. Its translation is CASSSGQTGETQYF. This chain connects TRBV5-4 to TRBJ2-5; tentatively, D is TRBD1 (6 bases). CDR3 size: 14 residues. Looked up from germline, CDR1 is SGHNT and CDR2 is YYREEE (reference sequence). Between the trimmed V and J ends, which lost 3 bases and 5 bases, there was a span of 14 bases.

There are a few counts of this clone. The chain links TRBV6-5 to TRBJ1-3, with a weak D call TRBD1 (5 bases). Germline CDR1 is MNHEY and CDR2 is SVGAGI. Deletions cut 4 bases from V and 4 bases from J, with 14 bases between. This CDR3 has 15 amino acids. CDR3 region: CASSWGRTSGNTIYF. The CDR3 DNA follows: TGTGCCAGCAGTTGGGGCAGGACCTCCGGAAACACCATATATTTT.

This chain uses TRBV7-9 with TRBJ2-1; unclear D gene. Germline CDR1 is SEHNR and CDR2 is FQNEAQ (reference sequence). V lost 1 base and J 0 bases, leaving 13 bases between the germline ends. The CDR3 contains 17 residues. The CDR3 nucleotides are TGTGCCAGCAGCTTAGAGTCCGGGTCCCGCTCCTACAATGAGCAGTTCTTC. Residues: CASSLESGSRSYNEQFF.

The chain couples TRBV6-1 to TRBJ2-1, with no clear D. The V end was cut by 1 base, the J end by 6 bases, with 1 base between. The CDR3 spans 11 residues. Germline assignment: CDR1 MNHNS and CDR2 SASEGT. The CDR3 spells CASSEGNEQFF. In nucleotides, the CDR3 is TGTGCCAGCAGTGAAGGCAATGAGCAGTTCTTC.

The V call is TRBV9, the J call TRBJ2-7; D possibly corresponds to TRBD1 (6 bases). CDR3 length: 14 amino acids. Germline CDR1 is SGDLS and CDR2 is YYNGEE. V shed 3 bases and J shed 3 bases, with 13 bases lying between them. DNA of the CDR3: TGTGCCAGCAGCGCGACAGGAGTTCGCTACGAGCAGTACTTC. As protein: CASSATGVRYEQYF.

CDR3 loop: CASWGAYNEQFF. The CDR3 nucleotides read TGTGCCAGCTGGGGGGCCTACAATGAGCAGTTCTTC. This chain joins TRBV6-5 and TRBJ2-1, with D maybe TRBD2 (6 bases). Trimming shortened V by 8 bases and J by 2 bases, and 7 bases separated the two germline ends. Germline V gene sequence: CDR1 MNHEY, CDR2 SVGAGI. The CDR3 consists of 12 residues.

V is TRBV10-3 and J is TRBJ2-1; D gene ambiguous. Germline loops: CDR1 ENHRY, CDR2 SYGVKD. CDR3 length equals 12 residues. Trimming stripped 2 bases from V and 7 bases from J, with 6 bases between. The CDR3, as DNA: TGTGCCATCAGTGAGAACCAAAATGAGCAGTTCTTC. Encoded protein: CAISENQNEQFF.

This clone was recorded only once. The J gene is TRBJ1-1, the V gene TRBV25-1, with 7 nucleotides matching TRBD1. The CDR3 totals 14 residues. CDR1 MGHDK and CDR2 SYGVNS come from the germline V gene. V lost 2 bases, J lost 5 bases, and 5 bases stayed unmatched. The CDR3 spells CASSELGQATEAFF. CDR3 DNA: TGTGCCAGCAGTGAACTTGGACAGGCAACTGAAGCTTTCTTT.

The CDR3 bases are TGTGCCAGCAGCGTAGAGGTCATCCCCTCTGGAAACACCATATATTTT. As protein: CASSVEVIPSGNTIYF. The gene calls are TRBV9 and TRBJ1-3, with D unclear. Germline V gene data show CDR1 as SGDLS and CDR2 as YYNGEE. V lost 0 bases and J lost 0, with 10 bases in between. The CDR3 totals 16 residues.